This TCR beta chain was captured in a study of cytomegalovirus exposure and HLA in healthy donors. The study's findings and limits: For most TCR sequences rarity was the rule, although some public TCRs occurred in many donors. Reportedly, cytomegalovirus status was diagnosed with high sensitivity and specificity. Researchers counted over 150 TCR beta chains as cytomegalovirus-associated. A previous analysis found most TCR beta V segments productive roughly 90% or roughly 30% of the time.

PCR involved 60 Vbeta and 13 Jbeta primers. TCRdb's copy holds only in-frame clones and misses some; the assay was immunoSEQ multiplex PCR. The table has approximately 150,000 clones, about 64% seen once. The germline gives CDR1 SNHLY, CDR2 FYNNEI. Trimming pared 2 bases from V and 4 bases from J, leaving 12 bases between. This CDR3 is built from 15 residues. Remarks on this clone: The antigen remains undetermined.

Sequencing was done on a sample of PBMCs. The V gene is TRBV2, the J gene TRBJ1-5; TRBD1 might be the D (5 bases). This TCR was sampled from a man in his 60s in good health and CMV-seronegative. The CDR3 DNA is TGTGCCAGCAGTGAACAGTTTAGGGGTAATCAGCCCCAGCATTTT. As protein: CASSEQFRGNQPQHF.